This record covers a single T cell receptor (beta chain). Per the authors' pipeline: Estimation of nucleated cell counts relied on the amplification of reference gene primers. The table came from immunoSEQ multiplex PCR; TCRdb's copy has only in-frame clones and leaves some out. The V and J calls and the clone size are those of that table, but D and trimming were determined from the DNA. The profile shows 300,000 or so clones, 70% to 90% of them singletons. This record comes from a study of blood T cell repertoires in COVID-19. Whole-study context: Samples taken during acute and convalescent COVID-19 were collected in the United States, Italy and Spain. T cells, B-cell-depleted T cells, or PBMCs supplied cDNA or gDNA.

In germline, CDR1 is SEHNR, CDR2 FQNEAQ (reference sequence). Germline trimming cut 8 bases from V and 6 bases from J; bases unmatched to any gene: 1. This CDR3 region has 11 residues. This chain connects TRBV7-9 to TRBJ2-1; 7 nucleotides align to TRBD2. The receptor was isolated from a man younger than 30 who had recovered from COVID-19. Sequenced sample: peripheral blood. The CDR3 DNA sequence: TGTGCCAGCCCGGGGGGCAATGAGCAGTTCTTC. Translating it yields CASPGGNEQFF.